Reported below is one TCR beta chain. Its antigen is still unknown. Profiling relied on immunoSEQ multiplex PCR, and the TCRdb table lists in-frame clones only, not all of them. This sample carries tens of thousands of clones, about nine tenths of them seen once, and the ten largest clones take 1% to 1.5%. The data belong to a study of T cell responses to AZD1222 COVID-19 vaccine. Study observations and caveats: Donors were largely white British and mainly female; clonal diversity was possibly underestimated.

This CDR3 is built from 11 residues. Germline V gene data show CDR1 as LNHDA and CDR2 as SQIVND (reference sequence). Trimming removed 6 bases from V and 4 bases from J, with 6 bases in between. This sequence was found in an adult in good health. Source: peripheral blood, taken on day 0 of AZD1222 vaccination. The chain uses TRBV19 and TRBJ1-2; no reliable D call. CDR3 protein: CASSDRYGYTF. CDR3 in DNA: TGTGCCAGTAGCGACCGCTATGGCTACACCTTC.